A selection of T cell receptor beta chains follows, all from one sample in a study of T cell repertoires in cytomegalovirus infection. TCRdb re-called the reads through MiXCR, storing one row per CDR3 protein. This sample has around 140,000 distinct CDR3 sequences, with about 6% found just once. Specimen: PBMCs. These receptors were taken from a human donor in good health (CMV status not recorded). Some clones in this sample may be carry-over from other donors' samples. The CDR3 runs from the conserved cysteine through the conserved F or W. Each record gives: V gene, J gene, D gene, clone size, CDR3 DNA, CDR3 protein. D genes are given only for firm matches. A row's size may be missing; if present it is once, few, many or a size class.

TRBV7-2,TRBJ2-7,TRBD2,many,TGTGCCAGCAGCTTAACTAGCGGGGGGGGCTACGAGCAGTACTTC,CASSLTSGGGYEQYF
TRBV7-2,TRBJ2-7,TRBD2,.,TGTGCCAGCAGCCTAACACTAGCGGGGGGGCCTTACGAGCAGTACTTC,CASSLTLAGGPYEQYF
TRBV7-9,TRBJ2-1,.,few,TGTGCCAGCAGCTTAGGGATAAAGGAGCAGTTCTTC,CASSLGIKEQFF
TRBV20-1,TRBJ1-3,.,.,TGCAGTGCTTTACAGTTCTCTGGAAACACCATATATTTT,CSALQFSGNTIYF
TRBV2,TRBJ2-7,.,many,TGTGCCAGCAGTGAAGCGGGGTTCACCTACGAGCAGTACTTC,CASSEAGFTYEQYF
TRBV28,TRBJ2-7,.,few,TGTGCCAGCAGTTTATTAGGGCGCGAGCAGTACTTC,CASSLLGREQYF
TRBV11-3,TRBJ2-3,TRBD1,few,TGTGCCAGCAGTCAGGGGGCTAGCACAGATACGCAGTATTTT,CASSQGASTDTQYF
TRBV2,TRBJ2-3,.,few,TGTGCCAGCAGACCAGGGGCTATAACAGATACGCAGTATTTT,CASRPGAITDTQYF
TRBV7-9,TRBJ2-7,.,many,TGTGCCAGCAGCCCCCTCGGGGTCCACGAGCAGTACTTC,CASSPLGVHEQYF
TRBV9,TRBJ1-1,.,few,TGTGCCACAAAGGCGGTCACTGAAGCTTTCTTT,CATKAVTEAFF
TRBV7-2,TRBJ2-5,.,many,TGTGCCAGCAGTAGGGTAAGGGGGACCCAGTACTTC,CASSRVRGTQYF
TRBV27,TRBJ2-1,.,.,TGTGCCAGCAGTATGACCTCCTACAATGAGCCGTTCTTC,CASSMTSYNEPFF
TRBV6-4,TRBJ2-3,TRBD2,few,TGTGCCAGCAGCGGGGGGGCCGAAGATACGCAGTATTTT,CASSGGAEDTQYF
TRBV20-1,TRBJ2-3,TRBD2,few,TGCAGTGCCACTGCGGGACTAGCGTCAGATACGCAGTATTTT,CSATAGLASDTQYF
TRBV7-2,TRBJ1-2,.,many,TGTGCCAGCAGCTCATCTACTAACAGGGCGTCGGGTGGCTACACCTTC,CASSSSTNRASGGYTF
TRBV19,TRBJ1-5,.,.,TGTGCCAGTAGTATAGAAGTACAGCCCCAGCATTTT,CASSIEVQPQHF
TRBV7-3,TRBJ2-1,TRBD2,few,TGTGCCAGCAGCCCTAGCGGGGGGCGGCGGGAGCAGTTCTTC,CASSPSGGRREQFF
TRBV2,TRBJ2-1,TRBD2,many,TGTGCCAGCAGTGGTCTAGCGGGGGGCTCAATGAGGGTGTTCTTC,CASSGLAGGSMRVFF
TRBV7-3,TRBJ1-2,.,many,TGTGCCAGCAGCCTGGGGGGACCCGGCGGCTACACCTTC,CASSLGGPGGYTF
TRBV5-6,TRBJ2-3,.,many,TGTGCCAGCAGCTCACGACTCCGACGGGAGAGTACGCAGTATTTT,CASSSRLRRESTQYF
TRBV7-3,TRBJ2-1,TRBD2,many,TGTGCCAGCAGCCCCTGGACTAGCGGGGGGGCCAATGAGCAGTTCTTC,CASSPWTSGGANEQFF
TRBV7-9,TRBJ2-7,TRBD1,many,TGTGCCAGCAGCTTGGTGTCCGGGACAGGAGCCTACGAGCAGTACTTC,CASSLVSGTGAYEQYF
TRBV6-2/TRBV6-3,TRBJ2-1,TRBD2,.,TGTGCCAGCAGTTACTCCCGGATAGCGGGAGTGGAGCAGTTCTTC,CASSYSRIAGVEQFF
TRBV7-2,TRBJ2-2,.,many,TGTGCCAGCAGCCGCGGCGAATGGGGGGGCCCACGGAGTCGGGGGGAGCTGTTTTTT,CASSRGEWGGPRSRGELFF
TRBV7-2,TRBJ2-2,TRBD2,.,TGTGCCAGCAGCTTTGTAAGCGGGGGGGCCCCCGGGGAGCTGTTTTTT,CASSFVSGGAPGELFF
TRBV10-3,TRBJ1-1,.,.,TGTGCCATCAGCTCAGGGCGCACGATTTACATGAACACTGAAGCTTTCTTT,CAISSGRTIYMNTEAFF
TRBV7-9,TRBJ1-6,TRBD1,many,TGTGCCAGCAGCGGAGGACAGGAGAATTCACCCCTCCACTTT,CASSGGQENSPLHF
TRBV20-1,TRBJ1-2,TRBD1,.,TGCAGTGCTAGAGCGGGGCGGGACAGGGACGACGGCTACACCTTC,CSARAGRDRDDGYTF
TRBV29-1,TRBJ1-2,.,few,TGCAGCGGGGGGACGGAACATCCTGGCTACACCTTC,CSGGTEHPGYTF
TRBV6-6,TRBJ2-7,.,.,TGTGCCAGCAGCCCTAATCGCGACGAGCAGTACTTC,CASSPNRDEQYF
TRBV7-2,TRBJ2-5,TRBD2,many,TGTGCCAGCAGTCGAGGGCGGGGGGCGGGAGAGACCCAGTACTTC,CASSRGRGAGETQYF
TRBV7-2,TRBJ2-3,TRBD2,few,TGTGCCAGCAGCTTAGCGTTGGGCGGGGGGCTCTCAGATACGCAGTATTTT,CASSLALGGGLSDTQYF
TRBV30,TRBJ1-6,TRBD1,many,TGTGCCTGGCAAAAGACAGGGGTATTGGGGTCACCCCTCCACTTT,CAWQKTGVLGSPLHF
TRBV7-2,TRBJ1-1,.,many,TGTGCCAGCGGGCCAGGACTGGGGAGCACTGAAGCTTTCTTT,CASGPGLGSTEAFF
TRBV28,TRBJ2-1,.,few,TGTGCCAGCAGTTGGGGACCTGGAGGGAATGAGCAGTTCTTC,CASSWGPGGNEQFF
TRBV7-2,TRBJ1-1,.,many,TGTGCCAGCACCCCCCGGGCGGAACACTCTGAAGCTTTCTTT,CASTPRAEHSEAFF
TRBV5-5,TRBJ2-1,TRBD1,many,TGTGCCAGCACGGGACAGGGGTCCTACAATGAGCAGTTCTTC,CASTGQGSYNEQFF
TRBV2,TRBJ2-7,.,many,TGTGCCAGTAACCCTTTCCTCTCCGTATACGAGCAGTACTTC,CASNPFLSVYEQYF
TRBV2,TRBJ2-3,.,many,TGTGCCTCCGAAGTCGGCGGGGAGGGCACAGATACGCAGTATTTT,CASEVGGEGTDTQYF
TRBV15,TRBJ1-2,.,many,TGTGCCACCAGCCCAGGGTCGAACTATGGCTACACCTTC,CATSPGSNYGYTF
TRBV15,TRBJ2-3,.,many,TGTGCCACCAGCAGCCTCGGGGATACGCAGTATTTT,CATSSLGDTQYF
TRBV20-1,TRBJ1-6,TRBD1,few,TGCAGTGCTACGGACAGGGGGAATTCACCCCTCCACTTT,CSATDRGNSPLHF
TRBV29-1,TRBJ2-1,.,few,TGCAGCGTTGAAGCCCGACAGAAATACAATGAGCAGTTCTTC,CSVEARQKYNEQFF
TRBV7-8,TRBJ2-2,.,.,TGTGCCAGCAGCTTAGAATGGCAGGGTGGCGGGGAGCTGTTTTTT,CASSLEWQGGGELFF
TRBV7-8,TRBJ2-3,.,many,TGTGCCAGCAGCCACGGAGGTAGCACAGATACGCAGTATTTT,CASSHGGSTDTQYF
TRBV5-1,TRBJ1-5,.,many,TGCGCCAGCAGCTTGGGACTGGGGGAGAATCAGCCCCAGCATTTT,CASSLGLGENQPQHF
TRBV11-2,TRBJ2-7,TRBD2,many,TGTGCCAGCAGCTTAAAACGCGGACTAGCGCTCTCCTACGAGCAGTACTTC,CASSLKRGLALSYEQYF
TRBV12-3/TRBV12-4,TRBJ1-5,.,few,TGTGCCAGCAGTTTAGCGCGCGGCCCGAATCAGCCCCAGCATTTT,CASSLARGPNQPQHF
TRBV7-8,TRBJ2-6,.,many,TGTGCCAGCAGCTTACAAGGTTTGGGCAACGTCCTGACTTTC,CASSLQGLGNVLTF
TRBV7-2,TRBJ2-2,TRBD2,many,TGTGCCAGCAGCTTCCCGAGACTAGCACCCACCGGGGAGCTGTTTTTT,CASSFPRLAPTGELFF
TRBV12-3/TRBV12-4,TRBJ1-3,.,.,TGTTCAATGGGCTCTGGAAACACCATATATTTT,CSMGSGNTIYF
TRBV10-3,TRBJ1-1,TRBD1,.,TGTGCCATCAGTGAGCCTGGGACAGGGGGGAACACTGAAGCTTTCTTT,CAISEPGTGGNTEAFF
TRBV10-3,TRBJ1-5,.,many,TGTGCCATCAGTGAGACGGGGAATAGCAATCAGCCCCAGCATTTT,CAISETGNSNQPQHF
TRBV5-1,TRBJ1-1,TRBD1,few,TGCGCCAGCAGCTCGGAAGGACAGGGGTTCACTGAAGCTTTCTTT,CASSSEGQGFTEAFF
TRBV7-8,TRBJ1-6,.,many,TGTGCCAGCAGCTTAGGCAGAGCAACAGGGAATTCACCCCTCCACTTT,CASSLGRATGNSPLHF
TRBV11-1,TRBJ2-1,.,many,TGTGCCAGCAGCCATCGGACCGGTTACAATGAGCAGTTCTTC,CASSHRTGYNEQFF
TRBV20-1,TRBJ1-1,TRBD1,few,TGCAGTGCTAGGCAGACAGGGGGTATTACTTTCTTT,CSARQTGGITFF